These T cell receptor beta chains were read from a single sample in a study of cytomegalovirus exposure and HLA in healthy donors. TCRdb's table, derived via immunoSEQ multiplex PCR, lists solely in-frame clones and lacks some. The sample shows 90,000 to 120,000 clones, around 80% of them seen only once. Sequencing was done on a sample of PBMCs. These receptors were taken from a woman in her thirties or forties in good health and CMV-seronegative. Each CDR3 is given with its conserved first and last residue. The D gene is left open where the match is weak. Rows may omit the clone size; those that give it use once, few, many or a size class.

CDR3 length	D gene	clone size	V gene	J gene	CDR3 protein	CDR3 DNA
13	.	.	TRBV7-8	TRBJ1-2	CASSNVLTRGYTF	TGTGCCAGCAGCAACGTTTTAACGCGGGGCTACACCTTC
16	.	.	TRBV19	TRBJ1-5	CASSARDSQGNQPQHF	TGTGCCAGTAGTGCCCGGGACTCTCAAGGCAATCAGCCCCAGCATTTT
16	.	.	TRBV30	TRBJ1-2	CAWESGGAPGSYGYTF	TGTGCCTGGGAGAGCGGGGGGGCCCCCGGGAGCTATGGCTACACCTTC
15	TRBD1	.	TRBV7-2	TRBJ2-7	CASSLEGASAPQQYF	TGTGCCAGCAGCTTAGAGGGGGCCTCCGCCCCCCAGCAGTACTTC
14	.	.	TRBV15	TRBJ2-3	CATSRDGAGDTQYF	TGTGCCACCAGCAGAGATGGGGCAGGGGATACGCAGTATTTT
15	TRBD1	.	TRBV28	TRBJ2-4	CASSSSGTAKNIQYF	TGTGCCAGCAGTTCTTCCGGGACAGCGAAAAACATTCAGTACTTC
16	.	once	TRBV7-6	TRBJ1-1	CASSLERLSTDTEAFF	TGTGCCAGCAGCTTAGAGCGGCTTTCGACGGACACTGAAGCTTTCTTT
16	.	.	TRBV5-1	TRBJ2-2	CASSLEPGLFTGELFF	TGCGCCAGCAGCTTGGAGCCAGGACTGTTCACCGGGGAGCTGTTTTTT
17	.	few	TRBV4-3	TRBJ1-1	CASSQDVDRKGNTEAFF	TGCGCCAGCAGCCAAGATGTCGACAGGAAGGGGAACACTGAAGCTTTCTTT
13	.	.	TRBV5-4	TRBJ1-2	CASSPGSSYGYTF	TGTGCCAGCAGCCCAGGTTCTTCCTATGGCTACACCTTC
15	.	.	TRBV4-3	TRBJ1-2	CASSQDPGGSYGYTF	TGCGCCAGCAGCCAAGATCCGGGGGGTAGCTATGGCTACACCTTC
14	.	few	TRBV7-2	TRBJ2-7	CASSFQSQGYEQYF	TGTGCCAGCAGCTTTCAATCCCAGGGGTACGAGCAGTACTTC
13	.	few	TRBV6-6	TRBJ1-5	CAANEVFGQPQHF	TGTGCCGCAAATGAGGTTTTCGGTCAGCCCCAGCATTTT
16	TRBD2	.	TRBV9	TRBJ2-3	CASSVEMGGDRNTQYF	TGTGCCAGCAGCGTAGAAATGGGGGGGGACCGGAATACGCAGTATTTT
15	TRBD1	.	TRBV7-9	TRBJ1-5	CASSRTGNSNQPQHF	TGTGCCAGCAGTCGGACAGGGAATAGCAATCAGCCCCAGCATTTT
15	TRBD1	once	TRBV28	TRBJ2-7	CASSLSGTGGNEQYF	TGTGCCAGCAGTTTAAGTGGGACAGGGGGGAACGAGCAGTACTTC
13	.	.	TRBV11-2	TRBJ1-3	CASSQDTGNTIYF	TGTGCCAGCAGCCAGGACACCGGAAACACCATATATTTT
15	TRBD1	few	TRBV7-9	TRBJ2-7	CASSRRMAPGGEQYF	TGTGCCAGCAGCCGCAGAATGGCACCAGGGGGCGAGCAGTACTTC
15	.	few	TRBV19	TRBJ1-5	CASSIWAPSNQPQHF	TGTGCCAGTAGTATATGGGCCCCGAGCAATCAGCCCCAGCATTTT
15	.	.	TRBV9	TRBJ1-5	CASSVAGNSNQPQHF	TGTGCCAGCAGCGTAGCAGGTAATAGCAATCAGCCCCAGCATTTT
13	.	.	TRBV28	TRBJ1-2	CASSRQLIYGYTF	TGTGCCAGCAGCAGACAGCTGATCTATGGCTACACCTTC
11	.	.	TRBV29-1	TRBJ1-1	CSATRGSEAFF	TGCAGCGCCACCCGAGGGAGTGAAGCTTTCTTT
11	.	.	TRBV28	TRBJ1-5	CASSNTRPQHF	TGTGCCAGCAGTAACACCCGACCCCAGCATTTT
17	.	.	TRBV28	TRBJ1-2	CASSTEGGLPTRNGYTF	TGTGCCAGCAGCACAGAAGGGGGTTTACCGACAAGGAATGGCTACACCTTC
15	TRBD2	.	TRBV7-2	TRBJ2-2	CASSFGGSSTGELFF	TGTGCCAGCAGCTTTGGCGGGAGTTCGACCGGGGAGCTGTTTTTT
17	.	.	TRBV19	TRBJ2-6	CASSSRDTHSGANVLTF	TGTGCCAGTAGTTCCCGGGACACCCACTCTGGGGCCAACGTCCTGACTTTC
12	TRBD1	.	TRBV30	TRBJ1-1	CAWGTGTLVAFF	TGTGCCTGGGGGACAGGCACCCTGGTGGCTTTCTTT
18	TRBD1	.	TRBV7-9	TRBJ1-1	CASSSVGRQGLRNTEAFF	TGTGCCAGCAGCTCCGTGGGCCGACAGGGTCTAAGGAACACTGAAGCTTTCTTT
15	.	.	TRBV4-3	TRBJ1-4	CASSQVTGFGEKLFF	TGCGCCAGCAGCCAAGTGACCGGGTTTGGGGAAAAACTGTTTTTT
15	.	.	TRBV7-9	TRBJ1-5	CASSPGGWANQPQHF	TGTGCCAGCAGCCCCGGCGGGTGGGCTAATCAGCCCCAGCATTTT
16	TRBD2	.	TRBV19	TRBJ2-1	CASSIQRGNSYNEQFF	TGTGCCAGTAGTATTCAGCGGGGGAACTCCTACAATGAGCAGTTCTTC
14	.	.	TRBV15	TRBJ1-5	CATSNRYSNQPQHF	TGTGCCACCAGCAATAGATATAGCAATCAGCCCCAGCATTTT